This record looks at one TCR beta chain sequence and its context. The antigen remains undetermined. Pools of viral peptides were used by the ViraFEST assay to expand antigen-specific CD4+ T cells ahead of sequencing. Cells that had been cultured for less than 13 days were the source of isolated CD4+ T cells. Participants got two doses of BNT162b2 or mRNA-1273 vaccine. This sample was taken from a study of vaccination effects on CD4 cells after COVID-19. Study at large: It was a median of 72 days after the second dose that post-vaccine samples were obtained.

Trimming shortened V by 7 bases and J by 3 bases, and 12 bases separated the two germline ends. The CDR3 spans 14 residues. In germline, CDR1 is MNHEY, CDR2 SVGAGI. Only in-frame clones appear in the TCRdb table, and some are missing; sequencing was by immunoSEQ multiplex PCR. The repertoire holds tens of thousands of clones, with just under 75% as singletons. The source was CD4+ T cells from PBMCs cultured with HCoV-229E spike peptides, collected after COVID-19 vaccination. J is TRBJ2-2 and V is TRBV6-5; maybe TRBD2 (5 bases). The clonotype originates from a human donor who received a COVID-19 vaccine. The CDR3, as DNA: TGTGCCAGCAACGTTGACTACGACACCGGGGAGCTGTTTTTT. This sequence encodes CASNVDYDTGELFF.